Below, one T cell receptor (beta chain) is given with its context. The source of the sample is a study of cytomegalovirus exposure and HLA in healthy donors. V dropped 1 base and J dropped 8 bases, with 11 bases sitting between them. CDR1 is SGHTA, CDR2 FQGNSA, per germline. This CDR3 is built from 13 residues. Primers: 60 Vbeta forward and 13 Jbeta reverse. TCRdb's copy holds only in-frame clones and misses some; the assay was immunoSEQ multiplex PCR. The sample lists 150,000 to 200,000 clones, 81% occurring once. This chain connects TRBV7-2 to TRBJ1-2, with D perhaps TRBD1 (6 bases). The clonotype was recovered from a man aged 45-60 years in good health and CMV-seronegative. Material for sequencing was PBMCs. CDR3 DNA: TGTGCCAGCAGCTTAGACAGGGAGAGGGGCTACACCTTC. It codes for CASSLDRERGYTF. Together with reference TRBV7-2 and TRBJ1-2, the CDR3 gives the full variable domain: GAGVSQSPSNKVTEKGKDVELRCDPISGHTALYWYRQSLGQGLEFLIYFQGNSAPDKSGLPSDRFSAERTGGSVSTLTIQRTQQEDSAVYLCASSLDRERGYTFGSGTRLTVV.